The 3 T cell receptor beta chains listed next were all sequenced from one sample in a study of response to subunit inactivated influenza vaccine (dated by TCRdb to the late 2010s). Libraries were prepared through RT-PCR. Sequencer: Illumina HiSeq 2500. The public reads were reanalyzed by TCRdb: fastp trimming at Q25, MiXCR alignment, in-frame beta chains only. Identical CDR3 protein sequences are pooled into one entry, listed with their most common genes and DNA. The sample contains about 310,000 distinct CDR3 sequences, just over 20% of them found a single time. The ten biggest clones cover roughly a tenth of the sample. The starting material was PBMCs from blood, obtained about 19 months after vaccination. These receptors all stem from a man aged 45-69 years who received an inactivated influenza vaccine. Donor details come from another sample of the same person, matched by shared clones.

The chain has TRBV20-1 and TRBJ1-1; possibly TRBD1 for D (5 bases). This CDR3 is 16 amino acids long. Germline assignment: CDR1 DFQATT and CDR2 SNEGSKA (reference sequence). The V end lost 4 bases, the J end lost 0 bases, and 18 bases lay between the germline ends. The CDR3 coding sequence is TGCAGTGCTACGTACAGTATCAGGGCCATGAACACTGAAGCTTTCTTT. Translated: CSATYSIRAMNTEAFF.

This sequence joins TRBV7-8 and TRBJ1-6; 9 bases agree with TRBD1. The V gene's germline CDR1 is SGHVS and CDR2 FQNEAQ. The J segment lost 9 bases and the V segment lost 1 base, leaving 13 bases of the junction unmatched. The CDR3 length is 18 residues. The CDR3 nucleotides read TGTGCCAGCAGCTTAGGCCGGTTCGCGACAGGGGGAAGTTCACCCCTCCACTTT. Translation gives CASSLGRFATGGSSPLHF.

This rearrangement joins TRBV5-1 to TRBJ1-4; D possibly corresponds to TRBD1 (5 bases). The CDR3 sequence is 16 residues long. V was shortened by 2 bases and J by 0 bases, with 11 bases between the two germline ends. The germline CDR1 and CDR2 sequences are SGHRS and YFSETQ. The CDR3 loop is CASSLGGTATNEKLFF. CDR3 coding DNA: TGCGCCAGCAGCTTAGGCGGGACGGCAACTAATGAAAAACTGTTTTTT.